This TCR beta chain was profiled in a study of T-cell reconstitution after alpha-beta-depleted transplantation in children. Study findings and constraints: Among T cells one year after transplant, newly produced cells accounted for most counts and diversity. Reportedly, only several hundred clones from non-depleted graft cells drove alpha-beta T-cell counts at about two months. Diversity of TCRbeta at day 60 was high in some patients, arising from surviving recipient T cells and thymic progenitors.

The CDR3 runs to 14 residues. V was pared by 6 bases and J by 4 bases, with 0 bases of the junction left unmatched. From germline, CDR1 is MNHNS and CDR2 SASEGT. The TCRbeta library incorporated unique molecular identifiers. TCRdb passed the PCR reads through MiXCR, listing each CDR3 protein once. The sample contains about 870,000 distinct CDR3 sequences, approximately 15% of which appear only once. A word on this clonotype: The target antigen is unknown.

The source of this sequence is a male patient younger than 18 who had a stem cell transplant for acute lymphoblastic leukemia, so the T cells may come from the graft donor. The chain has TRBV6-1 and TRBJ2-3; 14 bases map to TRBD2. The sample in question was PBMCs, mostly from graft donor cells, obtained 360 days after TCRalphabeta/CD19-depleted stem cell transplant. The CDR3 DNA is TGTGCCAGCAGGGGACTAGCGGGAGCAGATACGCAGTATTTT. Amino acid sequence: CASRGLAGADTQYF.